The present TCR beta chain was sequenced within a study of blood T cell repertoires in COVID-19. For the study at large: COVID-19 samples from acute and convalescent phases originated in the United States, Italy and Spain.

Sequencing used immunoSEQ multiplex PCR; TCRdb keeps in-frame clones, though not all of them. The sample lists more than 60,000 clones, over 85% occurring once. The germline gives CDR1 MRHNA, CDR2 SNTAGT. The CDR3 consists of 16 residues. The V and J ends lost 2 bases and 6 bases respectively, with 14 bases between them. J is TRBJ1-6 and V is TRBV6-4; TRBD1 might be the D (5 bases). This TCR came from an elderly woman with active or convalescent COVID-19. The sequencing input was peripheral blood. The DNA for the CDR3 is TGTGCCAGCAGTGACAACAGGTCCTGGGGTAATTCACCCCTCCACTTT. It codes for CASSDNRSWGNSPLHF.